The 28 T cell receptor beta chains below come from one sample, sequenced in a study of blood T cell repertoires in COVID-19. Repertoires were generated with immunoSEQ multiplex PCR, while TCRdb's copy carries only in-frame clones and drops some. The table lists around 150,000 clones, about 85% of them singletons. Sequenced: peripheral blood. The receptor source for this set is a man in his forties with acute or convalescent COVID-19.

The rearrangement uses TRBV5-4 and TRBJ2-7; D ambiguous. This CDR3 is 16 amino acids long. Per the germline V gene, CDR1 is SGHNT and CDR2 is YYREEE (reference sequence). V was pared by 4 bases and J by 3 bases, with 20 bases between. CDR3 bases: TGTGCCAGCAGCCCCACAACAGACGCCGTATTCTACGAGCAGTACTTC. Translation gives CASSPTTDAVFYEQYF.

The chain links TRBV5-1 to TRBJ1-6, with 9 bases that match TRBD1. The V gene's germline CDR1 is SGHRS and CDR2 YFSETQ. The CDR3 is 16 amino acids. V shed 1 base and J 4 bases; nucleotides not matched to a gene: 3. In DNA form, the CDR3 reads TGCGCCAGCAGCTTGACCGGGACAGGGTATAATTCACCCCTCCACTTT. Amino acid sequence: CASSLTGTGYNSPLHF.

The CDR3 loop is CASSIAGTSGPPAQFF. CDR3 in DNA: TGTGCCAGTAGTATAGCCGGGACTAGCGGGCCCCCTGCGCAGTTCTTC. This chain joins TRBV19 and TRBJ2-1; TRBD2 matches at 12 bases. Per germline, CDR1 LNHDA and CDR2 SQIVND (reference sequence). The CDR3 totals 16 residues. With 1 base clipped from V and 12 bases from J, the junction kept 10 bases outside the gene matches.

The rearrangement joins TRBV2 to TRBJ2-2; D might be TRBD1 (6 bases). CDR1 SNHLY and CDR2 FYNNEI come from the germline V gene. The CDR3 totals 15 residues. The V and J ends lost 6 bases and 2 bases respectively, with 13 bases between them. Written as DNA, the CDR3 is TGTGCCAGCAGCAGGACAGTCACAAACACCGGGGAGCTGTTTTTT. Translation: CASSRTVTNTGELFF.

In DNA form, the CDR3 reads TGCGCCAGCAGCCCAGGACTAGGTGGGGCGACCCAGTACTTC. Translation gives CASSPGLGGATQYF. V gene TRBV5-1 combines with J gene TRBJ2-5; the match to TRBD2 covers 7 bases. This CDR3 comprises 14 residues. The V gene's germline CDR1 is SGHRS and CDR2 YFSETQ. V shed 4 bases and J 7 bases; nucleotides not matched to a gene: 10.

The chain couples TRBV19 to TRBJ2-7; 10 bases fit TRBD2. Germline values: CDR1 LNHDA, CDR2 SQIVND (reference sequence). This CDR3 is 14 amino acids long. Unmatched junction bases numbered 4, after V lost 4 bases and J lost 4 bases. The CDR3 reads CASSSMGLAYEQYF. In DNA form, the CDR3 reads TGTGCCAGTAGTAGCATGGGACTAGCGTACGAGCAGTACTTC.

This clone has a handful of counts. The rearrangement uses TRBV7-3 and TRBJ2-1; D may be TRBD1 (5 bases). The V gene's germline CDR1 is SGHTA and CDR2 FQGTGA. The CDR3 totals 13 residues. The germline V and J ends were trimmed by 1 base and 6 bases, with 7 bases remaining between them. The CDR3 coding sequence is TGTGCCAGCAGCTTAATGGGGCGCAATGAGCAGTTCTTC. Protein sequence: CASSLMGRNEQFF. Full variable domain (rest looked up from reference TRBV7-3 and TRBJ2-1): GAGVSQTPSNKVTEKGKYVELRCDPISGHTALYWYRQSLGQGPEFLIYFQGTGAADDSGLPNDRFFAVRPEGSVSTLKIQRTERGDSAVYLCASSLMGRNEQFFGPGTRLTVL.

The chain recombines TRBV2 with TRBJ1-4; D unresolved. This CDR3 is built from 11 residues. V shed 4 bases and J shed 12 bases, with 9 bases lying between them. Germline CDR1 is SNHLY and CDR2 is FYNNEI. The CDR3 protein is CASSAQRELFF. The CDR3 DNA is TGTGCCAGCAGTGCCCAGAGGGAACTGTTTTTT.

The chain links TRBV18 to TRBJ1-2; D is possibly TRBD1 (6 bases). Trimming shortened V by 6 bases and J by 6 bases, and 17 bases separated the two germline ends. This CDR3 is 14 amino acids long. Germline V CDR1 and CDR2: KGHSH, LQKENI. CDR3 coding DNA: TGTGCCAGCTCGGATACAGGGACCCCACATGGCTACACCTTC. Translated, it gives CASSDTGTPHGYTF. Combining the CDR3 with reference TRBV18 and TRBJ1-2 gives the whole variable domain NAGVMQNPRHLVRRRGQEARLRCSPMKGHSHVYWYRQLPEEGLKFMVYLQKENIIDESGMPKERFSAEFPKEGPSILRIQQVVRGDSAAYFCASSDTGTPHGYTFGSGTRLTVV.

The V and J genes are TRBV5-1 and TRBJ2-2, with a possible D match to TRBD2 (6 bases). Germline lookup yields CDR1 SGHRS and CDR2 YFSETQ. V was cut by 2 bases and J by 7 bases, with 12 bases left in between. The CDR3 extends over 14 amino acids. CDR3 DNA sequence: TGCGCCAGCAGCTTAGATCCCGGGAGCGGGGAGCTGTTTTTT. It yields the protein CASSLDPGSGELFF. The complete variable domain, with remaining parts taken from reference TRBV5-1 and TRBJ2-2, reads KAGVTQTPRYLIKTRGQQVTLSCSPISGHRSVSWYQQTPGQGLQFLFEYFSETQRNKGNFPGRFSGRQFSNSRSEMNVSTLELGDSALYLCASSLDPGSGELFFGEGSRLTVL.

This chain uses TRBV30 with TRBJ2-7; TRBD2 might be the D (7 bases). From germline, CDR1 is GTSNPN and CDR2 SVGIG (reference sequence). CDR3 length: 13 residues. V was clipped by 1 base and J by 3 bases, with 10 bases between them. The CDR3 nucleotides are TGTGCCTGGAGTGGAAGGGGGGGCTACGAGCAGTACTTC. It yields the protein CAWSGRGGYEQYF.

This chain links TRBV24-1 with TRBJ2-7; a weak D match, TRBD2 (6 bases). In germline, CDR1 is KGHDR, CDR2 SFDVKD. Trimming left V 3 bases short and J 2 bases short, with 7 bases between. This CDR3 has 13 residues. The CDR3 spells CATSDGGTYEQYF. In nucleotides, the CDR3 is TGTGCCACCAGTGATGGCGGGACCTACGAGCAGTACTTC.

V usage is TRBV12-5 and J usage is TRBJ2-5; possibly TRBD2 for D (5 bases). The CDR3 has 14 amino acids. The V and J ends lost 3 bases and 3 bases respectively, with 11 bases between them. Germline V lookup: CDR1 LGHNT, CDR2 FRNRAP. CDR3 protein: CASGLAGVEETQYF. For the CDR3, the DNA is TGTGCTAGTGGTTTAGCCGGGGTAGAAGAGACCCAGTACTTC.

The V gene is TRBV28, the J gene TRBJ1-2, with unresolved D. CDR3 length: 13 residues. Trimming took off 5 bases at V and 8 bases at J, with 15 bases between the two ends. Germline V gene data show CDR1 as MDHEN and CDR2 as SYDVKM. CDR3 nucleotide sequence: TGTGCCAGCAGTCCCGGGGTATTTGGGGGCTACACCTTC. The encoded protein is CASSPGVFGGYTF.

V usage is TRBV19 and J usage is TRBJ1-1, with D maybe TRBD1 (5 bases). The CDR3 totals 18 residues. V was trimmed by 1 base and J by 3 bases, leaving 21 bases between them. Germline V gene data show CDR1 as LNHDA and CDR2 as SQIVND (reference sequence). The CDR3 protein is CASSIGPVNYRLDTEAFF. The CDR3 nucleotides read TGTGCCAGTAGTATAGGTCCCGTTAACTACAGGCTTGACACTGAAGCTTTCTTT.

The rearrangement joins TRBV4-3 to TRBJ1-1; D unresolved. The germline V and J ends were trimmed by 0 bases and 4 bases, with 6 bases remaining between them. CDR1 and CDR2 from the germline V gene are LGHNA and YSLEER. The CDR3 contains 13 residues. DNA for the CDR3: TGCGCCAGCAGCCAAGATCGAGGCACTGAAGCTTTCTTT. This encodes CASSQDRGTEAFF.

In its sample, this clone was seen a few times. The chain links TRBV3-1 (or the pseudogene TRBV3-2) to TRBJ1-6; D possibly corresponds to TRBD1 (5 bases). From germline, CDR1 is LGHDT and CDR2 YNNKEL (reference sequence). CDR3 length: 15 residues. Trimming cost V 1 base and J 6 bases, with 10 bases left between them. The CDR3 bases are TGTGCCAGCAGCCAAGGGTGGCAGGGTAATTCACCCCTCCACTTT. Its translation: CASSQGWQGNSPLHF.

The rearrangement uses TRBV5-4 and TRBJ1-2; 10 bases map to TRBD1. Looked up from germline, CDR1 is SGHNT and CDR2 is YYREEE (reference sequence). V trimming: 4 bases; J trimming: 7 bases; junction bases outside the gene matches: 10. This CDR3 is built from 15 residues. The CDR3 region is CASSTWDRGGGGYTF. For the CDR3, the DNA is TGTGCCAGCAGCACTTGGGACAGGGGCGGAGGTGGCTACACCTTC.

CDR3 loop: CASSRTAVTDTQYF. CDR3 coding DNA: TGTGCCAGCAGCAGGACAGCTGTCACAGATACGCAGTATTTT. This chain joins TRBV9 and TRBJ2-3, with D perhaps TRBD1 (6 bases). The V gene's germline CDR1 is SGDLS and CDR2 YYNGEE. This CDR3 comprises 14 residues. V was trimmed by 4 bases and J by 2 bases, leaving 11 bases between them.

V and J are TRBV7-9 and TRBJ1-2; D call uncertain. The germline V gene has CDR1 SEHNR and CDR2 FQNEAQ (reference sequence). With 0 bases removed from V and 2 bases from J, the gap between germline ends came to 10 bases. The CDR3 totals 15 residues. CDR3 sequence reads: CASSLASSLNYGYTF. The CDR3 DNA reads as TGTGCCAGCAGCTTAGCGTCGTCCCTAAACTATGGCTACACCTTC.

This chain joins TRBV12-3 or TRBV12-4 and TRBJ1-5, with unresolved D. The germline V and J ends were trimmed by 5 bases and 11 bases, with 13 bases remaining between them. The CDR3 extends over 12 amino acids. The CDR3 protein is CASSPGIMAQHF. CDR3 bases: TGTGCCAGCAGTCCCGGTATTATGGCCCAGCATTTT.

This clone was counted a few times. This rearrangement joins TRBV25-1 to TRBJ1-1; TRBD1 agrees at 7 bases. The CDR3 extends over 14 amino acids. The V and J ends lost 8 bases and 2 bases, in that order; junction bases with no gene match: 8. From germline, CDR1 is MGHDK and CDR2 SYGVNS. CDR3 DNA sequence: TGTGCCAGCGAAACCGGGACAGCAAACACTGAAGCTTTCTTT. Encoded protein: CASETGTANTEAFF.

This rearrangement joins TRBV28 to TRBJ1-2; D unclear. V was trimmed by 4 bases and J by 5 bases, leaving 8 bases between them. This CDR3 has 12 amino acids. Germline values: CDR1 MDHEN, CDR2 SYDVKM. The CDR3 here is CASSSIRYGYTF. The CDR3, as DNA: TGTGCCAGCAGTTCCATCCGGTATGGCTACACCTTC.

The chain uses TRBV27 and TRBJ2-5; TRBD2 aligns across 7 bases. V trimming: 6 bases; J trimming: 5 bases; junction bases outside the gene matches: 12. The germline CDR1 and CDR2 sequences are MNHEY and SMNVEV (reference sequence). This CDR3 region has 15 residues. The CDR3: CASRDVSGGRETQYF. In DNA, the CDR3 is TGTGCCAGCAGGGACGTTTCGGGGGGACGGGAGACCCAGTACTTC.

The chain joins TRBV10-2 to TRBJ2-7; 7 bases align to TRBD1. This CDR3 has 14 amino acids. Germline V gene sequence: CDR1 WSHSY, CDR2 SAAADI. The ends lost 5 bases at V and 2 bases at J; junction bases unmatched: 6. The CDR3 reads CASSKGQQTYEQYF. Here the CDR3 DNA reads TGCGCCAGCAGTAAGGGACAGCAAACCTACGAGCAGTACTTC.

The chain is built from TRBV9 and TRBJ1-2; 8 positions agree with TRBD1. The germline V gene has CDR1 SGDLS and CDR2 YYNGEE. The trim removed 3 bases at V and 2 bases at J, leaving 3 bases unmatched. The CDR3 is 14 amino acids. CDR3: CASSGRQGNYGYTF. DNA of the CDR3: TGTGCCAGCAGCGGTCGACAGGGGAACTATGGCTACACCTTC.

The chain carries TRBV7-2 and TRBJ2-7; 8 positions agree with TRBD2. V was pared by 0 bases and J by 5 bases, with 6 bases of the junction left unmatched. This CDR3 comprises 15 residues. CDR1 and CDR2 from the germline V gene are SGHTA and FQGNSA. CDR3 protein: CASSLAGTSSHEQYF. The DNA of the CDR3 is TGTGCCAGCAGCTTAGCGGGGACTAGTAGTCACGAGCAGTACTTC.

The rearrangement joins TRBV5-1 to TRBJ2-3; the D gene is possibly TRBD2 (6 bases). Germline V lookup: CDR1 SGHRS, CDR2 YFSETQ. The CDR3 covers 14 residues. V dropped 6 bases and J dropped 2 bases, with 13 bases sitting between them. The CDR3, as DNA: TGCGCCAGCAAATTGGAGGGTACCACAGATACGCAGTATTTT. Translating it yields CASKLEGTTDTQYF.